This T cell receptor (beta chain) came from a study of CD8+CD57+ T cells in acquired aplastic anemia. Study-level results: Patient and control CD8+ Simpson's diversity was not significantly different. Twenty-nine CD8+ CDR3 sequences were shared between patients and controls.

The CDR3 spans 16 residues. V gave up 10 bases and J gave up 8 bases, with 29 bases separating them. Germline V gene data show CDR1 as MGHDK and CDR2 as SYGVNS. Template material for TCR beta VDJ and CDR3 profiling consisted of genomic DNA. From the reads, TCRdb called clonotypes with MiXCR, one entry per CDR3 protein. The sample includes approximately 190,000 distinct CDR3 sequences, 64% of them seen just once. As to this clonotype: Antigen unknown.

This chain uses TRBV25-1 with TRBJ1-1; D might be TRBD1 (5 bases). Sequenced material: sorted CD4+, CD8+, or CD8+CD57+ T cells (not recorded which) from PBMCs. The TCR comes from a human donor with severe aplastic anemia or a healthy control (not recorded which). In DNA, the CDR3 is TGTGCCAACCCATTTTACAAGAACCCTGGGAGGGGAGAAGCTTTCTTT. Its protein is CANPFYKNPGRGEAFF.